The rows below give T cell receptor beta chains drawn from one sample of a study of OX40 agonist ivuxolimab in advanced cancers. Assay: immunoSEQ multiplex PCR; the TCRdb copy retains only in-frame clones and omits some. This table holds approximately 40,000 clones, around 83% found once. The sequenced sample was CD4+ or CD8+ T cells sorted from blood, obtained in a trial of the OX40 agonist ivuxolimab. The receptor set was obtained from an adult with an advanced solid tumor such as melanoma, head and neck, liver or kidney cancer. The CDR3 runs from the conserved cysteine through the conserved F or W. The D gene is left open where the match is weak. Size is stated for part of the rows, as once, few or many counts, or as a class when the clone is expanded.

15 NA TRBD2 TRBJ2-1 TRBV11-3 CASSIAGVGYNEQFF TGTGCCAGCAGCATAGCGGGAGTCGGATACAATGAGCAGTTCTTC
16 NA NA TRBJ1-2 TRBV5-4 CASSPVHGDAGYGYTF TGCGCCAGCAGCCCAGTACACGGAGATGCAGGCTATGGCTACACCTTC
15 NA TRBD2 TRBJ2-1 TRBV6-1 CASSEGAGGLGEQFF TGTGCCAGCAGTGAAGGGGCGGGAGGGCTTGGGGAGCAGTTCTTC
14 once NA TRBJ2-3 TRBV11-3 CASSLLPPPDTQYF TGTGCCAGCAGCTTATTACCCCCCCCAGATACGCAGTATTTT
15 many NA TRBJ1-2 TRBV5-4 CASSSPSSANYGYTF TGTGCCAGCAGCTCGCCCTCCTCGGCTAACTATGGCTACACCTTC
19 NA TRBD2 TRBJ2-3 TRBV7-6 CASTLLAGGLELVKDTQYF TGTGCCAGCACCCTACTAGCGGGGGGGCTGGAACTCGTTAAAGATACGCAGTATTTT
14 few NA TRBJ2-1 TRBV9 CASSVAQGWYEQFF TGTGCCAGCAGCGTAGCGCAGGGGTGGTATGAGCAGTTCTTC
13 few TRBD1 TRBJ2-7 TRBV5-6 CASSPGQTGEQYF TGTGCCAGCAGCCCGGGACAGACTGGGGAGCAGTACTTC
15 NA NA TRBJ2-7 TRBV13 CASRPNPSGLDEQYF TGTGCCAGCAGACCAAACCCCTCCGGGCTGGACGAGCAGTACTTC
16 NA NA TRBJ2-2 TRBV9 CASSAHTSTNTGELFF TGTGCCAGCAGCGCCCATACGAGTACAAACACCGGGGAGCTGTTTTTT
14 NA NA TRBJ2-5 TRBV27 CASSPLAFQETQYF TGTGCCAGCAGCCCCCTAGCCTTCCAAGAGACCCAGTACTTC
11 NA NA TRBJ1-1 TRBV19 CASIIETEAFF TGTGCCAGTATCATCGAAACTGAAGCTTTCTTT
13 NA NA TRBJ1-1 TRBV29-1 CSCGGSMNTEAFF TGCAGCTGTGGGGGCTCCATGAACACTGAAGCTTTCTTT
14 NA TRBD1 TRBJ2-3 TRBV7-9 CASSDTGGTDTQYF TGTGCCAGCAGCGATACAGGGGGAACAGATACGCAGTATTTT
15 NA NA TRBJ1-3 TRBV15 CATAMGSASGNTIYF TGTGCCACGGCTATGGGGTCCGCCTCTGGAAACACCATATATTTT
14 few TRBD1 TRBJ1-1 TRBV9 CASSDQGQGAPAFF TGTGCCAGCAGCGATCAGGGACAGGGGGCGCCAGCTTTCTTT
14 NA NA TRBJ1-1 TRBV5-1 CASKLEGGNTEAFF TGCGCCAGCAAGCTCGAGGGAGGCAACACTGAAGCTTTCTTT
15 NA NA TRBJ1-6 TRBV6-5 CASTEDSSYNSPLHF TGTGCCAGCACGGAGGATAGCTCCTATAATTCACCCCTCCACTTT
14 once TRBD2 TRBJ2-7 TRBV9 CASSFGGGSYEQYF TGTGCCAGCAGCTTCGGCGGGGGCTCCTACGAGCAGTACTTC
15 NA TRBD2 TRBJ2-1 TRBV9 CASSVSGGDYNEQFF TGTGCCAGCAGCGTAAGCGGGGGGGACTACAATGAGCAGTTCTTC
14 NA NA TRBJ1-5 TRBV6-1 CASTDSLETQPQHF TGTGCCAGCACGGACAGTTTGGAGACTCAGCCCCAGCATTTT